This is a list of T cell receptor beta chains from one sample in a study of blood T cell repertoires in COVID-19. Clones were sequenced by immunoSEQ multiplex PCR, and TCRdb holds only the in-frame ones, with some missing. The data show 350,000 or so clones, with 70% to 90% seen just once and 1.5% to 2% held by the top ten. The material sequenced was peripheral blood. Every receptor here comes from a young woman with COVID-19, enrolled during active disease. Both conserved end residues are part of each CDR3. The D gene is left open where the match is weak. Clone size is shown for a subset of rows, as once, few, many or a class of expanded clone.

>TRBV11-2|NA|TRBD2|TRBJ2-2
TGTGCCAGCAGGCGTGCGGGGGGGCACACCGGGGAGCTGTTTTTT
CASRRAGGHTGELFF
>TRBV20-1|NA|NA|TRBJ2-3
TGCAGTGCCCCTTTAGTAGATACGCAGTATTTT
CSAPLVDTQYF
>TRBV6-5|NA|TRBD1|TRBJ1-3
TGTGCCAGTAAGGCGCGGGACAGAGGACGCACCATATATTTT
CASKARDRGRTIYF
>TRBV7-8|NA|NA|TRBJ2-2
TGTGCCAGCAGCTTACCCAGGGCCGGGTTCGGGGAGCTGTTTTTT
CASSLPRAGFGELFF
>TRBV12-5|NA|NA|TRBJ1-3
TGTGCTAGTGGTCCCTGGACAGAAAACACCATATATTTT
CASGPWTENTIYF
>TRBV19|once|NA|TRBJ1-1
TGTGCCAGTACCTCATGGACCCCGGGATTTGAAGCTTTCTTT
CASTSWTPGFEAFF
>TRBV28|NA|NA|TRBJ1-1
TGTGCCAGCAGTTTTGAAGGGGCTGAAGCTTTCTTT
CASSFEGAEAFF
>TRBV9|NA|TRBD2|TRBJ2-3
TGTGCCAGCAGCGTAGCTGGGGGGGAGGGGACAGATACGCAGTATTTT
CASSVAGGEGTDTQYF
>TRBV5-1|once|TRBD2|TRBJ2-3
TGCGCCAGCAGCTTGAAAGGACTAGCGGCGTACACGAATACGCAGTATTTT
CASSLKGLAAYTNTQYF
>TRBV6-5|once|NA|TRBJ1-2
TGTGCCAGCGGGACTGACTATGGCTACACCTTC
CASGTDYGYTF
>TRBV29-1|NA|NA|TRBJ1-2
TGCAGCGCCACGACAGGTCTGAGCGGCTACACCTTC
CSATTGLSGYTF
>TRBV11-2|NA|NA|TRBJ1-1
TGTGCCAGCAGCTTAGAAGCGGCCACTGAAGCTTTCTTT
CASSLEAATEAFF
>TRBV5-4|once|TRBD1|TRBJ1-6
TGTGCCAGCAGCTTGGCAGGACAGGGCGGTTCACCCCTCCACTTT
CASSLAGQGGSPLHF
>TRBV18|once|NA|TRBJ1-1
TGTGCCAGCTCACAAACCAGGGGAAACACTGAAGCTTTCTTT
CASSQTRGNTEAFF
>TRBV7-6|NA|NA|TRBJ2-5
TGTGCCAGCAGCTTAGACCAGGCCGACCTCCAAGAGACCCAGTACTTC
CASSLDQADLQETQYF
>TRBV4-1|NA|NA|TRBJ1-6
TGCGCCAGCAGCCAAGATAGGGGTACACCCCTCCACTTT
CASSQDRGTPLHF
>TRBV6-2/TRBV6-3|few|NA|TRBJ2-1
TGTGCCAGCAGTTTACTCGGGGAGTACTACAATGAGCAGTTCTTC
CASSLLGEYYNEQFF
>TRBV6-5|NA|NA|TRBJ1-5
TGTGCCAGCAGTTACTCACCGGGAGGTCAGCCCCAGCATTTT
CASSYSPGGQPQHF